This T cell receptor beta chain was sequenced during a study of response to subunit inactivated influenza vaccine. MiXCR, run by TCRdb on the RT-PCR reads, gives a single entry per CDR3 protein. This table holds approximately 520,000 distinct CDR3 sequences, about 15% found once. The V gene's germline CDR1 is SGDLS and CDR2 YYNGEE. Trimming stripped 0 bases from V and 0 bases from J, with 9 bases between. This CDR3 has 15 residues. The sample in question was CD4+ T cells sorted from PBMCs, obtained roughly 24 months after vaccination. The chain has TRBV9 and TRBJ1-2, with D unclear. This clonotype was obtained from a man aged 45 to 75 who received an inactivated influenza vaccine. The CDR3 sequence is CASSVAPGPNYGYTF. The CDR3 DNA sequence: TGTGCCAGCAGCGTAGCCCCCGGACCTAACTATGGCTACACCTTC.